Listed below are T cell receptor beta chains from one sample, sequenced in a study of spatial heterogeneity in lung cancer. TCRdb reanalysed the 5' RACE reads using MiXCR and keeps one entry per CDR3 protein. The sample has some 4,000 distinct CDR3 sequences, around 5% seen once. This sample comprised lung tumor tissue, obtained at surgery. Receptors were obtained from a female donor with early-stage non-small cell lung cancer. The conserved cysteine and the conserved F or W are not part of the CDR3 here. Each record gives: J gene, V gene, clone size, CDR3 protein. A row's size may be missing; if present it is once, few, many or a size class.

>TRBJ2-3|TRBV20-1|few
SAELATSRPAQY
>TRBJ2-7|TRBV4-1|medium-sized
ASSPEENRGTHEQY
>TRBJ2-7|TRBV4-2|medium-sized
ASSQQGLHEQY
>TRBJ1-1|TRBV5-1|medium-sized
ASSSSEQGQAF
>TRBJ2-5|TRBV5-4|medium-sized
ASSLLADQETQY
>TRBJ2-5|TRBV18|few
ASSPGTSGSRRETQY
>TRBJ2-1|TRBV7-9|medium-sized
ASNHRDNEQF
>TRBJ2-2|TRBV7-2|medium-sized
ASSFIDTGELF
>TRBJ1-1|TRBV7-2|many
ASSLQGQMNTEAF
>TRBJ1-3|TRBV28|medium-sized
ASSFGKTPLAGPGNTIY
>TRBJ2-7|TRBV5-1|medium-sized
ASTPDAGEQY
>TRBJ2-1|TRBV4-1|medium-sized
ASSQDGQGKFNEQF
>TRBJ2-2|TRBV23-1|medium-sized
ASSQSFPAPANTGELF
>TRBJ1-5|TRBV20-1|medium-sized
SATDRDQPQH
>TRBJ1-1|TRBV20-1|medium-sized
SARDPRGVAEAF
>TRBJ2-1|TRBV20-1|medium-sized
SAKTSGVNYNEQF
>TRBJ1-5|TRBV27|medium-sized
ASSGQYSNQPQH
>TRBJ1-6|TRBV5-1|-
ASSPRSSKDSPLH
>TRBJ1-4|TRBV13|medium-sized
ASSPPVGAELF
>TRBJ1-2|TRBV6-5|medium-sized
ASSYSRGFANYGYT
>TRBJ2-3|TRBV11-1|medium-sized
ASSSTPTSGIYTQY
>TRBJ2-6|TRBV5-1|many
ASSLPSGANVLT
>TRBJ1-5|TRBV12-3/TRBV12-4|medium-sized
ASRQAGAANQPQH
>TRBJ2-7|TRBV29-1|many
SVETNTEQY
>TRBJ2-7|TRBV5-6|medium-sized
ASSLKQGAYEQY
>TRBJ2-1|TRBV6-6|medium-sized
ASRGQGLFLSYNEQF
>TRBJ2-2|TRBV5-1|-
ASRSGLLSSGELF
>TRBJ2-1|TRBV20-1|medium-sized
SARDLASGSRDEQF
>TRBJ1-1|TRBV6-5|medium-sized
ASSYSRFMNTEAF
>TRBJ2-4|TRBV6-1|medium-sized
ASSEARTRNIQY
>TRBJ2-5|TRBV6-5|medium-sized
ASSYSNRGRAKETQY
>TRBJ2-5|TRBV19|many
ASSINRARETQY
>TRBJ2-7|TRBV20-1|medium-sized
SAPGTVTYEQY
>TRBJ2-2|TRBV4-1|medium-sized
ASSRNRETGELF
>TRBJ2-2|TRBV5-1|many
ASSWNTGELF
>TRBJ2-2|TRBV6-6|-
ASSYRDASGELF
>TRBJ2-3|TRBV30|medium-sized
AWSFGTDTQY
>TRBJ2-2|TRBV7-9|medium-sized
ASSFWQGVGELF
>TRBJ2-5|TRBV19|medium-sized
ASSIARKETQY
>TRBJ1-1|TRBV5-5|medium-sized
ASSLPTSGATEAF
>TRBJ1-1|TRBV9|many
ASSRGLQGTEAF
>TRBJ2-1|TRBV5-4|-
ASSWGLADNEQF
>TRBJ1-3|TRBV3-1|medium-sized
ASSQDHFSGNTIY
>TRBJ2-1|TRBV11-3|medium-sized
ASSGTRTSGRSPYNEQF
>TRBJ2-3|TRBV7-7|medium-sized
ASSPTDTTDTQY
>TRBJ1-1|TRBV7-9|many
ASSKQGTNTEAF
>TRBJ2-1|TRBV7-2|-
ASSPPGLYGAAEQF
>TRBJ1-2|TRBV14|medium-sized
ASSQGTGTGTYGYT
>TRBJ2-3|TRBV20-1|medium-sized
SAYRTSGTTDTQY
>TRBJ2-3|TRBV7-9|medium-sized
ASSSGQGTDTQY
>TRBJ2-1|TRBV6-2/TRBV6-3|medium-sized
ASSYSTSGRGEQF
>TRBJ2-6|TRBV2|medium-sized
ASQAGANVLT
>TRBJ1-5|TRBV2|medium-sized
ASKGGASSNQPQH
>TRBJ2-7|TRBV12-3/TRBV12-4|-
ASSFDRAYEQY